This is a list of T cell receptor beta chains from one sample in a study of blood T cell repertoires in COVID-19. Sequencing was performed with immunoSEQ multiplex PCR; in TCRdb, only in-frame clones are kept and a portion is missing. The data show approximately 49,000 clones, approximately 84% seen once. What was sequenced was peripheral blood. The receptor source for this set is a man in his fifties with acute or convalescent COVID-19. CDR3s include the opening cysteine and the closing phenylalanine or tryptophan. Fields, in order: CDR3 DNA, CDR3 protein, clone size, J gene, V gene, D gene. The D gene is left open where the match is weak. Clone size is given for some rows only: seen once, a few or many times, or a class if the clone is expanded.

CDR3 DNA: TGTGCCAGCAGCCAAGACCGAGCGGATGGCTACACCTTC; CDR3 protein: CASSQDRADGYTF; clone size: .; J gene: TRBJ1-2; V gene: TRBV3-1/TRBV3-2; D gene: .
CDR3 DNA: TGTGCCAGTACACAGGGGAACTATCAGCCCCAGCATTTT; CDR3 protein: CASTQGNYQPQHF; clone size: .; J gene: TRBJ1-5; V gene: TRBV19; D gene: TRBD1
CDR3 DNA: TGTGCCAGCTCACCGGGACACCGCGAGACCCAGTACTTC; CDR3 protein: CASSPGHRETQYF; clone size: .; J gene: TRBJ2-5; V gene: TRBV18; D gene: .
CDR3 DNA: TGTGCCAGCAGCTTTTCCGACGCGAGGTCCCATGAGCAGTTCTTC; CDR3 protein: CASSFSDARSHEQFF; clone size: once; J gene: TRBJ2-1; V gene: TRBV3-1/TRBV3-2; D gene: .
CDR3 DNA: TGTGCCAGCAGCTCCGGACACTCCTACGAGCAGTACTTC; CDR3 protein: CASSSGHSYEQYF; clone size: .; J gene: TRBJ2-7; V gene: TRBV5-6; D gene: .
CDR3 DNA: TGCGCCAGCAGCTTGAGAGGGGGCGTATTAATAGACGAAAAACTGTTTTTT; CDR3 protein: CASSLRGGVLIDEKLFF; clone size: .; J gene: TRBJ1-4; V gene: TRBV5-1; D gene: TRBD1
CDR3 DNA: TGTGCCAGCAGTTACACAGGGACCTTTAATTCACCCCTCCACTTT; CDR3 protein: CASSYTGTFNSPLHF; clone size: .; J gene: TRBJ1-6; V gene: TRBV6-6; D gene: .
CDR3 DNA: TGTGCCAGCAGCCAAGCGAGACTAGCGGGAGTTTACAATGAGCAGTTCTTC; CDR3 protein: CASSQARLAGVYNEQFF; clone size: .; J gene: TRBJ2-1; V gene: TRBV3-1/TRBV3-2; D gene: TRBD2
CDR3 DNA: TGTGCCGGACTGCCGGGGTACACCGGGGAGCTGTTTTTT; CDR3 protein: CAGLPGYTGELFF; clone size: .; J gene: TRBJ2-2; V gene: TRBV30; D gene: .
CDR3 DNA: TGTGCCAGCAGCCAAGATCAGCGGGTTAACACCGGGGAGCTGTTTTTT; CDR3 protein: CASSQDQRVNTGELFF; clone size: .; J gene: TRBJ2-2; V gene: TRBV3-1/TRBV3-2; D gene: .
CDR3 DNA: TGTGCCAGCAGCTTAGAGAGCAGGGTATGGGAGACCCAGTACTTC; CDR3 protein: CASSLESRVWETQYF; clone size: .; J gene: TRBJ2-5; V gene: TRBV11-2; D gene: .
CDR3 DNA: TGCGCCAGCAGCTTGGATGGACAGTATAATTCACCCCTCCACTTT; CDR3 protein: CASSLDGQYNSPLHF; clone size: .; J gene: TRBJ1-6; V gene: TRBV5-1; D gene: .
CDR3 DNA: TGCAGCGTTGCCGGGACAGGGGGCGACGAGCAGTACTTC; CDR3 protein: CSVAGTGGDEQYF; clone size: few; J gene: TRBJ2-7; V gene: TRBV29-1; D gene: TRBD1
CDR3 DNA: TGCGCCAGCAGCTTGGAAGGACAGAACACTGAAGCTTTCTTT; CDR3 protein: CASSLEGQNTEAFF; clone size: .; J gene: TRBJ1-1; V gene: TRBV5-1; D gene: .
CDR3 DNA: TGTGCCAGCAGTTCAACAGGACACTCGACCTACGAGCAGTACTTC; CDR3 protein: CASSSTGHSTYEQYF; clone size: few; J gene: TRBJ2-7; V gene: TRBV28; D gene: .
CDR3 DNA: TGTGCCAGCAGCCCCCCCAGGGGGAAGAAAGACTATGGCTACACCTTC; CDR3 protein: CASSPPRGKKDYGYTF; clone size: .; J gene: TRBJ1-2; V gene: TRBV13; D gene: TRBD1
CDR3 DNA: TGTGCCAGCAGCTCACCGGGACAGAGCCTGTATGGCTACACCTTC; CDR3 protein: CASSSPGQSLYGYTF; clone size: once; J gene: TRBJ1-2; V gene: TRBV7-9; D gene: TRBD1
CDR3 DNA: TGTGCCAGCAGCCAGAAAGGGATTGGGGGCAGCACAGATACGCAGTATTTT; CDR3 protein: CASSQKGIGGSTDTQYF; clone size: .; J gene: TRBJ2-3; V gene: TRBV14; D gene: .
CDR3 DNA: TGTGCCACCCAAAAGGGGCCATACGAAAAACTGTTTTTT; CDR3 protein: CATQKGPYEKLFF; clone size: few; J gene: TRBJ1-4; V gene: TRBV2; D gene: .
CDR3 DNA: TGTGCCAGCAGTTGGACAGGGGAACATTCACCCCTCCACTTT; CDR3 protein: CASSWTGEHSPLHF; clone size: .; J gene: TRBJ1-6; V gene: TRBV6-6; D gene: TRBD1
CDR3 DNA: TGTGCCAGCAGCATTGGACAGTTCTCAACTAATGAAAAACTGTTTTTT; CDR3 protein: CASSIGQFSTNEKLFF; clone size: .; J gene: TRBJ1-4; V gene: TRBV5-4; D gene: .
CDR3 DNA: TGTGCCAGCAGCTCGGACAGACAAAACCTGTACCAAGAGACCCAGTACTTC; CDR3 protein: CASSSDRQNLYQETQYF; clone size: .; J gene: TRBJ2-5; V gene: TRBV7-9; D gene: .
CDR3 DNA: TGTGCCAGCAGCAAAGAGGGTAGGGGACTAGCTTACGCAGATACGCAGTATTTT; CDR3 protein: CASSKEGRGLAYADTQYF; clone size: .; J gene: TRBJ2-3; V gene: TRBV21-1; D gene: .
CDR3 DNA: TGTGCCAGCTCACCACCGACAGGTGTGGGAAATGAGCAGTTCTTC; CDR3 protein: CASSPPTGVGNEQFF; clone size: .; J gene: TRBJ2-1; V gene: TRBV18; D gene: .
CDR3 DNA: TGTGCCAGCCTCGGACTAGCGGGGGACTCGAACACCGGGGAGCTGTTTTTT; CDR3 protein: CASLGLAGDSNTGELFF; clone size: few; J gene: TRBJ2-2; V gene: TRBV5-4; D gene: TRBD2
CDR3 DNA: TGTGCCAGCAGGCGCTCCTATAATTCACCCCTCCACTTT; CDR3 protein: CASRRSYNSPLHF; clone size: .; J gene: TRBJ1-6; V gene: TRBV6-5; D gene: .
CDR3 DNA: TGCGCCAGCAGCCCGACAGGGAATCAAGATACGCAGTATTTT; CDR3 protein: CASSPTGNQDTQYF; clone size: .; J gene: TRBJ2-3; V gene: TRBV5-1; D gene: TRBD1
CDR3 DNA: TGTGCCAGCAGGGACTACAGTGACAATAGCAATCAGCCCCAGCATTTT; CDR3 protein: CASRDYSDNSNQPQHF; clone size: .; J gene: TRBJ1-5; V gene: TRBV2; D gene: .
CDR3 DNA: TGCGCCAGCAGTGAGCAAGCGGGACTAGCGGGGGTCGCGCAGTATTTT; CDR3 protein: CASSEQAGLAGVAQYF; clone size: .; J gene: TRBJ2-3; V gene: TRBV10-2; D gene: TRBD2
CDR3 DNA: TGTGCCAGCAGCTTGGGACTTGTCTTCGATACGCAGTATTTT; CDR3 protein: CASSLGLVFDTQYF; clone size: .; J gene: TRBJ2-3; V gene: TRBV5-6; D gene: .
CDR3 DNA: TGTGCCAGCAGCTTAGATAGCGAGCAGTACTTC; CDR3 protein: CASSLDSEQYF; clone size: .; J gene: TRBJ2-7; V gene: TRBV11-1; D gene: .
CDR3 DNA: TGTGCCAGCAGTTACTCGAACAGGGGTAATGAAAAACTGTTTTTT; CDR3 protein: CASSYSNRGNEKLFF; clone size: .; J gene: TRBJ1-4; V gene: TRBV6-5; D gene: TRBD1
CDR3 DNA: TGTGCCTGGAGTTTCGGGACTAGTTATGAGCAGTTCTTC; CDR3 protein: CAWSFGTSYEQFF; clone size: .; J gene: TRBJ2-1; V gene: TRBV30; D gene: TRBD2
CDR3 DNA: TGTGCCAGCAGCGGCGGACAGGGGGCCAGTTCTAACTATGGCTACACCTTC; CDR3 protein: CASSGGQGASSNYGYTF; clone size: .; J gene: TRBJ1-2; V gene: TRBV9; D gene: TRBD1
CDR3 DNA: TGTGCCAGCAGCTTAAATCTGGACAGGGTGTCTACGCAGTATTTT; CDR3 protein: CASSLNLDRVSTQYF; clone size: .; J gene: TRBJ2-3; V gene: TRBV7-3; D gene: TRBD1
CDR3 DNA: TGTGCCAGCGAAAGCAGGGGATCGTCTAATTCACCCCTCCACTTT; CDR3 protein: CASESRGSSNSPLHF; clone size: few; J gene: TRBJ1-6; V gene: TRBV14; D gene: .
CDR3 DNA: TGTGCCAGCAGTAGTGACGGGGACACACAGGATACGCAGTATTTT; CDR3 protein: CASSSDGDTQDTQYF; clone size: .; J gene: TRBJ2-3; V gene: TRBV9; D gene: .
CDR3 DNA: TGTGCCAGCAGGGAGGGCCTGAGCACAGATACGCAGTATTTT; CDR3 protein: CASREGLSTDTQYF; clone size: .; J gene: TRBJ2-3; V gene: TRBV7-2; D gene: .
CDR3 DNA: TGTGCCAGTAGTCCAGACCGTGGCAGCAAGGGGTGGAATCAGCCCCAGCATTTT; CDR3 protein: CASSPDRGSKGWNQPQHF; clone size: .; J gene: TRBJ1-5; V gene: TRBV19; D gene: .
CDR3 DNA: TGTGCCAGCAGCTTTCCAGGGCAAGAGACCCAGTACTTC; CDR3 protein: CASSFPGQETQYF; clone size: .; J gene: TRBJ2-5; V gene: TRBV5-8; D gene: .
CDR3 DNA: TGTGCCAGCAGCAACCGGGACAGAGTTAAAGATTTCTATGGCTACACCTTC; CDR3 protein: CASSNRDRVKDFYGYTF; clone size: few; J gene: TRBJ1-2; V gene: TRBV21-1; D gene: .
CDR3 DNA: TGTGCCAGAAGCCCATTCAAGAACCGGGACACCATATATTTT; CDR3 protein: CARSPFKNRDTIYF; clone size: .; J gene: TRBJ1-3; V gene: TRBV7-5; D gene: .
CDR3 DNA: TGTGCCAGCAGCGTAGCTAGCGGGGGCGAGCAGTACTTC; CDR3 protein: CASSVASGGEQYF; clone size: .; J gene: TRBJ2-7; V gene: TRBV9; D gene: TRBD2
CDR3 DNA: TGCGCCAGCAGCCAAGGACCGGACAGAATTAATGAAAAACTGTTTTTT; CDR3 protein: CASSQGPDRINEKLFF; clone size: .; J gene: TRBJ1-4; V gene: TRBV4-1; D gene: .
CDR3 DNA: TGTGCCAGCAGCCCTCGAGCGGGACCACACTACAATGAGCAGTTCTTC; CDR3 protein: CASSPRAGPHYNEQFF; clone size: .; J gene: TRBJ2-1; V gene: TRBV14; D gene: TRBD2
CDR3 DNA: TGTGCCAGCAGTGAAGGGGAAATGAGCACAGATACGCAGTATTTT; CDR3 protein: CASSEGEMSTDTQYF; clone size: once; J gene: TRBJ2-3; V gene: TRBV6-4; D gene: .
CDR3 DNA: TGTGCCAGCAGCGCGCGACTGAACACCGGGGAGCTGTTTTTT; CDR3 protein: CASSARLNTGELFF; clone size: .; J gene: TRBJ2-2; V gene: TRBV3-1/TRBV3-2; D gene: .
CDR3 DNA: TGTGCCAGCAGTTTAGAGGCAGGGGTTAACAATGAGCAGTTCTTC; CDR3 protein: CASSLEAGVNNEQFF; clone size: .; J gene: TRBJ2-1; V gene: TRBV27; D gene: .